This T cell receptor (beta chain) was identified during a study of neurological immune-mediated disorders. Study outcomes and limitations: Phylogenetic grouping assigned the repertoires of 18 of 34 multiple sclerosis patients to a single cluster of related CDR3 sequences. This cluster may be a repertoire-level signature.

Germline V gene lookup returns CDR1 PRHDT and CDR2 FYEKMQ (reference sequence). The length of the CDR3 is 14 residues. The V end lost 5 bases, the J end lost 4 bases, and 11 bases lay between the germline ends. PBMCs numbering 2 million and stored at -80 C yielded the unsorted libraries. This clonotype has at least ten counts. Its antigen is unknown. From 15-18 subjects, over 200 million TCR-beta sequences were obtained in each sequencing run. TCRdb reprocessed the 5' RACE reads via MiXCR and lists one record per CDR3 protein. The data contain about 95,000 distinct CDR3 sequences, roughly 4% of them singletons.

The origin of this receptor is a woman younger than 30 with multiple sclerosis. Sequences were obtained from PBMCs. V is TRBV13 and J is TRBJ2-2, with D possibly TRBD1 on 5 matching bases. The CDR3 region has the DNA TGTGCCAGCAGCCGACAGATATTCACCGGGGAGCTGTTTTTT. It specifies CASSRQIFTGELFF. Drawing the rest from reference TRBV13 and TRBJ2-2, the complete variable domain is AAGVIQSPRHLIKEKRETATLKCYPIPRHDTVYWYQQGPGQDPQFLISFYEKMQSDKGSIPDRFSAQQFSDYHSELNMSSLELGDSALYFCASSRQIFTGELFFGEGSRLTVL.